This T cell receptor (beta chain) appears in the sequencing data of a study of radiation and T cells in renal cell carcinoma. Study-level points and caveats: Top 100 clonotypes averaged about 54% in irradiated versus about 40% in nephrectomy-only tumors.

CDR1 is SGDLS and CDR2 is YYNGEE in the germline V gene. Trimming took off 3 bases at V and 7 bases at J, with 17 bases between the two ends. The CDR3 sequence is 15 residues long. Remarks on this clone: What it binds is not known.

This table comes from immunoSEQ multiplex PCR, and its TCRdb copy is limited to in-frame clones, with some not included. The table has tens of thousands of clones, around 46% seen once. The treatment here: 15 Gy SBRT to primary tumor, nephrectomy 4 weeks later. Clear cell pathology was present in this patient's renal cell carcinoma. This chain joins TRBV9 and TRBJ2-1; unclear D gene. The specimen comprised tumor tissue, sampled from a patient whose treatment included radiotherapy and nephrectomy. The origin of this receptor is a woman aged 50 to 60 with renal cell carcinoma. The CDR3 sequence is CASSEPRAGPNEQFF. The CDR3 DNA reads as TGTGCCAGCAGCGAACCCCGGGCCGGACCAAATGAGCAGTTCTTC. Combining the CDR3 with reference TRBV9 and TRBJ2-1 gives the whole variable domain DSGVTQTPKHLITATGQRVTLRCSPRSGDLSVYWYQQSLDQGLQFLIQYYNGEERAKGNILERFSAQQFPDLHSELNLSSLELGDSALYFCASSEPRAGPNEQFFGPGTRLTVL.